These 16 T cell receptor beta chains share one sample of origin, sequenced in a study of monozygotic twins with inflammatory bowel disease. TCRdb reprocessed the 5' RACE reads and keeps a single row for each CDR3 protein, giving no DNA. The listing contains about 160,000 distinct CDR3 sequences. Sequences were obtained from blood. The receptors shown here come from a human donor with ulcerative colitis or Crohn's disease, or a healthy co-twin of an affected twin (not recorded which).

This chain connects TRBV11-2 to TRBJ1-3; checking the TCRdb D call of TRBD1 is not possible without DNA. Germline lookup yields CDR1 SGHAT and CDR2 FQNNGV. The CDR3 is 16 amino acids. The CDR3 here is CASSQDRAVSGNTIYF.

V gene TRBV10-3 combines with J gene TRBJ2-3; with no DNA, the TCRdb D assignment of TRBD2 cannot be verified. The CDR3 is made up of 14 amino acids. The V gene's germline CDR1 is ENHRY and CDR2 SYGVKD. CDR3: CAIKREGSTDTQYF.

The chain has TRBV6-1 and TRBJ2-1; with no DNA, the TCRdb D assignment of TRBD1 cannot be verified. The CDR3 totals 15 residues. Germline CDR1 MNHNS, CDR2 SASEGT. CDR3 amino acids: CASTGGPSSYNEQFF.

The V and J genes are TRBV29-1 and TRBJ1-5. In germline, CDR1 is SQVTM, CDR2 ANQGSEA. There are 13 residues in the CDR3. The CDR3 here is CSVADGSNQPQHF.

The chain uses TRBV30 and TRBJ1-5. Per germline, CDR1 GTSNPN and CDR2 SVGIG (reference sequence). This CDR3 has 13 amino acids. This chain's CDR3 is CAWSPKRDQPQHF.

V is TRBV6-1 and J is TRBJ2-2; lacking DNA, the TRBD1 call made by TCRdb goes unchecked. There are 15 residues in the CDR3. The germline V gene has CDR1 MNHNS and CDR2 SASEGT. The chain's CDR3 is CASSLGGQNTGELFF.

The chain employs TRBV9 and TRBJ1-1. The CDR3 has 12 residues. Per the germline V gene, CDR1 is SGDLS and CDR2 is YYNGEE. The CDR3: CASSVIDSEAFF.

The rearrangement links TRBV5-5 to TRBJ1-5; TCRdb proposes TRBD1, but this gene call is untestable without DNA. Germline V gives CDR1 SGHKS, CDR2 YYEKEE (reference sequence). CDR3 length equals 15 residues. Here the CDR3 reads CASSSGSSSNQPQHF.

The chain carries TRBV11-2 and TRBJ2-7. The CDR3 has 14 residues. Germline CDR1 SGHAT, CDR2 FQNNGV. CDR3 sequence reads: CASSSMDRSYEQYF.

The chain's CDR3 is CSASGTGGRAYEQYF. V and J are TRBV20-1 and TRBJ2-7; TCRdb's assignment of TRBD2 cannot be checked, as there is no DNA. This CDR3 comprises 15 residues. Germline V gene lookup returns CDR1 DFQATT and CDR2 SNEGSKA (reference sequence).

This rearrangement joins TRBV5-1 to TRBJ1-1; TCRdb names TRBD1, which stays unverified in the absence of DNA. CDR1 is SGHRS and CDR2 is YFSETQ in the germline V gene. CDR3 length: 14 amino acids. The CDR3 spells CASSLDQGVPEAFF. The variable domain in full, with the rest retrieved from reference TRBV5-1 and TRBJ1-1, is KAGVTQTPRYLIKTRGQQVTLSCSPISGHRSVSWYQQTPGQGLQFLFEYFSETQRNKGNFPGRFSGRQFSNSRSEMNVSTLELGDSALYLCASSLDQGVPEAFFGQGTRLTVV.

The V call is TRBV12-3 or TRBV12-4, the J call TRBJ1-2; TCRdb picks TRBD1, but there is no DNA to check that call. The CDR3 loop spans 12 amino acids. The CDR3 loop reads CASSQGIDGYTF.

The chain employs TRBV24-1 and TRBJ2-3; there is no DNA to check the TCRdb D call of TRBD1. CDR1 KGHDR and CDR2 SFDVKD come from the germline V gene. CDR3 size: 15 residues. Here the CDR3 reads CATSDPGLAADTQYF.

The genes are TRBV30 and TRBJ2-7; TCRdb's D gene call, TRBD1, goes unchecked for lack of DNA. CDR3 length: 12 amino acids. Germline assignment: CDR1 GTSNPN and CDR2 SVGIG (reference sequence). This chain's CDR3 is CAWRQGTYEQYF.

The chain combines TRBV7-9 with TRBJ1-5; the D gene TCRdb calls, TRBD1, cannot be checked with no DNA. Germline values: CDR1 SEHNR, CDR2 FQNEAQ (reference sequence). The CDR3 covers 16 residues. The CDR3 sequence: CASSQGTVKNNQPQHF.

The chain couples TRBV18 to TRBJ1-2; TCRdb indicates TRBD1, and absent DNA this call remains unverified. This CDR3 has 13 amino acids. CDR1 KGHSH and CDR2 LQKENI come from the germline V gene. The CDR3 loop reads CASSPGGNYGYTF.